The following is a T cell receptor (beta chain) sequence with its context. What it binds is unknown. The multiple sclerosis controls, all treatment-naive patients, had relapsing-remitting disease that was stable or active. TEMRA cells were FACS-enriched, unlike CD8+ and CD4+ T cells, which were negatively isolated. Random hexamers primed reverse transcription of roughly 0.45 to 1 ug RNA. Amplification of TCR beta CDR3 used immunoSEQ multiplex PCR across 54 Vbeta and 13 Jbeta. TCRdb ran MiXCR on the immunoSEQ multiplex PCR reads and lists one entry per CDR3 protein. The sample shows around 200,000 distinct CDR3 sequences, 95% of them seen only once. V lost 3 bases and J lost 9; bases outside the gene matches: 10. There are 14 residues in the CDR3. Germline lookup yields CDR1 GTSNPN and CDR2 SVGIG (reference sequence). The sample originates from a study of CD8 T cells in Susac syndrome. Study-level points and caveats: It was acknowledged by the study that relatively few individuals were included in its TCR sequencing and HLA analysis.

The source of this sequence is a human donor with multiple sclerosis. The specimen was CD4+ T cells from PBMCs. The chain uses TRBV30 and TRBJ1-5, with TRBD1 identical over 8 bases. The CDR3 loop reads CAWSGTGTEGPQHF. The CDR3 DNA follows: TGTGCCTGGAGCGGGACAGGTACGGAGGGGCCCCAGCATTTT.